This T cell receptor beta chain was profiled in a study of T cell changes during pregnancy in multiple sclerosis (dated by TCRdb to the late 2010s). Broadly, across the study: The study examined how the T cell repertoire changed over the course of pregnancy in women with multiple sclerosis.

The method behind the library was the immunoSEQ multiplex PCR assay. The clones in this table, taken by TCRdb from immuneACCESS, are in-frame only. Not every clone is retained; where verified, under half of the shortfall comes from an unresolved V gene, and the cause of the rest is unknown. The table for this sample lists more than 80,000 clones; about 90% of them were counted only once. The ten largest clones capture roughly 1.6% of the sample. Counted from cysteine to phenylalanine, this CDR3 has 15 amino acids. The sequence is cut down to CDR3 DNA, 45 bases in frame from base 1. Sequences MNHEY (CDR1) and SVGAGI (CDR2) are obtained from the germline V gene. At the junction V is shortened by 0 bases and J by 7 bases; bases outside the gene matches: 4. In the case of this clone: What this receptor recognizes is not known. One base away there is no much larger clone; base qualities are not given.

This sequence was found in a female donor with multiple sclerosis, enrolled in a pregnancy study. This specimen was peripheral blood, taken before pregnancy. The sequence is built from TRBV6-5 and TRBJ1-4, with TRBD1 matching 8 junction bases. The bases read TGTGCCAGCAGTTACTCGACAGGGGAGGCTGAAAAACTGTTTTTT. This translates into CASSYSTGEAEKLFF.